This TCR beta chain was sequenced in a study of blood T cell repertoires in COVID-19. At the level of the study: The samples span acute and convalescent COVID-19 from the United States, Italy and Spain.

This clone was counted a single time. The protocol was immunoSEQ multiplex PCR, while the TCRdb copy is restricted to in-frame clones and leaves out a portion. Among 470,000 or so clones listed, roughly 88% were seen once. V trimming: 4 bases; J trimming: 3 bases; junction bases outside the gene matches: 1. Germline V gene lookup returns CDR1 SGHAT and CDR2 FQNNGV. The CDR3 runs 15 residues. This chain uses TRBV11-2 with TRBJ2-1; 12 bases match TRBD2. What was sequenced was peripheral blood. The source of this sequence is a human donor in a cohort sampled during active COVID-19. The CDR3 region has the DNA TGTGCCAGCAGCTGGACTAGCGGGGACTACAATGAGCAGTTCTTC. It encodes CASSWTSGDYNEQFF.